This section outlines one T cell receptor (beta chain) sequence together with its context. The antigen is undetermined. The record originates from a study of T cell responses to AZD1222 COVID-19 vaccine. Whole-study results and caveats: Recipients of AZD1222 seropositive at baseline numbered only 6 or 7. Elevations in Spike-specific TCR breadth and depth followed administration of two AZD1222 doses. Spike as a whole was targeted by vaccine-associated CD4 TCRs, dominant at 160-218 and 743-854.

Both about-4-week and about-12-week second-dose recipients were combined. Sequenced by immunoSEQ multiplex PCR; TCRdb stores in-frame clones only, minus some. The profile covers 90,000 to 120,000 clones, with about 90% appearing a single time and under 10% taken by the ten largest. The CDR3 is 14 residues long. V was pared by 1 base and J by 0 bases, with 6 bases between. CDR1 is LGHDT and CDR2 is YNNKEL in the germline V gene (reference sequence). Here the sequenced sample was peripheral blood, taken 28 days after the second AZD1222 dose. The clonotype originates from an adult who received the AZD1222 COVID-19 vaccine. The chain joins TRBV3-1 (or the pseudogene TRBV3-2) to TRBJ1-1; D gene uncertain. DNA for the CDR3: TGTGCCAGCAGCCAAGGGGCAGTGAACACTGAAGCTTTCTTT. Translation gives CASSQGAVNTEAFF.